Described below is a single TCR beta chain sequence and its context. No antigen is known for it. No per-base quality is available; no much larger clone lies one base away. TCR CDR3 regions were amplified from genomic DNA by multiplex PCR using the deep immunoSEQ assay. Extracted genomic DNA from each cell subset was distributed evenly across all wells of several immunoSEQ 96-well plates, and each plate was treated as a replicate. Each replicate PCR for sorted subsets received approximately 200 ng genomic DNA, equal to about 30,000 T cell genomes. The purified libraries were quantified using a Qubit 3.0 fluorometer, sized with a Bioanalyzer 2100, and then quantified again using the KAPA Library Quantification kit. Each immunoSEQ 96-well plate was sequenced on its own single-read 150-cycle Illumina NextSeq 550 flow cell. On the study's bioinformatics: Because the immunoSEQ output held only junctional sequences and lacked quality scores, the filtering could not match the filtering applied to full-length reads. To assign V/J genes and CDR3, sequences were annotated against IMGT germline references using PyIR, a Python wrapper for IgBLAST v1.9. Reads were removed for weak V/J assignments (E-value above 1e-6), missing CDR3, stop codons, out-of-frame junctions, or ambiguous translated residues. A V3J clonotype was defined by an identical inferred V gene, J gene, and CDR3 amino acid sequence. Percentage overlap between repertoires was computed as shared unique clonotypes divided by the size of the smaller repertoire. RTK rarefaction, the Chao1 estimator, and Recon v2.1 estimates of unobserved clonotypes were used to assess repertoire richness. Generation probabilities for all TCRbeta clonotypes obtained by the gDNA method from several donors were computed using OLGA. TCRdb took this table from immuneACCESS and kept in-frame rearrangements with V and J called. Such tables lack part of the clones; where checked against another copy, unresolved V genes explain under half of the gap, and the rest is unexplained. For V, J and clone size, that table is used; D and trimming come from the DNA. The table for this sample lists a few hundred thousand clones; 65% of them were counted only once. The ten largest account for over 8.5% of the sample.

The donors were healthy, HIV-negative adults who had no recently reported acute infections or vaccinations. Every donor was a Caucasian adult living in Nashville, Tennessee, USA. Magnetic negative selection was used to enrich CD4+ T cells, after which naive cells were positively selected on CD45RA and the negative fraction became the memory subset. Blood was collected by leukapheresis, and PBMCs were isolated by Ficoll-Histopaque density gradient centrifugation and then cryopreserved in liquid nitrogen vapor phase. Analytical flow cytometry was used to check the purity and quantity of every magnetically sorted T cell population. From each sorted fraction, genomic DNA was isolated and quantified by UV absorbance on a Nanodrop 2000c. The sample originates from a study of shared clonotypes between healthy human individuals (dated by TCRdb to about 2020). The study in broad terms: The cohort included a few men and two women between 18 and 49 years of age. Leukapheresis yielded between about 0.94 and 10 billion PBMCs per donor. For each donor, three plates each were used for CD4 naive and CD4 memory, two plates were used for CD8 naive, and one plate was used for CD8 memory. To estimate repertoire size and how much clonotype sharing occurs between individuals, the study deeply sequenced the blood TCR repertoires of 4 to 6 healthy adults. To increase sequencing depth and limit assay-specific biases, different laboratories used diverse techniques to prepare libraries and sequence TCR repertoires. Overall results and qualifications from the work: Even with the large sequencing depth, rarefaction of the sorted-subset datasets indicated that sequencing was incomplete. Higher generation probabilities were observed for clonotypes shared by all four sorted-subset donors than for non-shared clonotypes. Sampling was restricted to blood, and TCR repertoires in tissues likely differ from the TCR repertoires found in blood. Based on pairwise subsampling, the degree of clonotype sharing among donors was expected to be affected by sequencing depth. Estimated clonotype richness was generally larger for naive than for memory subsets. The genetic and exposure-history diversity represented was limited by the small number of donors. When several donors were compared, the shared fraction of clonotypes was roughly 4.8% for naive CD4, approximately 3.3% for naive CD8, about 2.5% for memory CD4, and under 0.5% for memory CD8.

V drops 5 bases and J drops 10 bases, leaving 18 bases in between. The CDR3 spans 14 residues, from the cysteine through the phenylalanine. Of the read, only the CDR3 DNA is kept; its 42 bases are in frame from base 1. CDR1 and CDR2 are drawn from the germline V gene: SGHTA, FQGNSA. The sequenced material came from memory CD4+ T cells sorted from blood. According to the study, the label for this sample's cell subset or site signals: CD45RA-negative fraction. The TCR was taken from a man aged 25 to 40 in good health. The chain employs TRBV7-2 and TRBJ2-1, with an unclear D gene assignment. The CDR3 reads CASSTSAARVEQFF. The sequenced DNA: TGTGCCAGCAGCACCTCCGCGGCTAGAGTGGAGCAGTTCTTC.